Listed below are T cell receptor beta chains from one sample, sequenced in a study of cytomegalovirus exposure and HLA in healthy donors. The table came from immunoSEQ multiplex PCR; TCRdb's copy has only in-frame clones and leaves some out. Among approximately 240,000 clones, about 80% were seen once, and the ten largest hold less than 3.5%. The specimen was PBMCs. The receptors shown here come from a woman in her sixties or seventies in good health and CMV-seropositive. CDR3s include the opening cysteine and the closing phenylalanine or tryptophan. The D gene is left open where the match is weak. Part of the rows lack a size; the others show once, few, many or a class for expanded clones.

V	size	J	D	CDR3	DNA
TRBV6-6	-	TRBJ2-1	-	CASTSDSYNEQFF	TGTGCCAGCACCTCCGACAGTTACAATGAGCAGTTCTTC
TRBV7-9	few	TRBJ2-3	-	CASSPGTGGTDTQYF	TGTGCCAGCAGCCCAGGGACGGGGGGCACAGATACGCAGTATTTT
TRBV7-3	-	TRBJ2-3	TRBD2	CASSFGIAGGTDTQYF	TGTGCCAGCAGCTTTGGGATAGCGGGGGGCACAGATACGCAGTATTTT
TRBV19	-	TRBJ1-1	-	CASTTIGATEAFF	TGTGCCAGTACCACCATTGGGGCCACTGAAGCTTTCTTT
TRBV7-9	-	TRBJ2-1	-	CASSFGGTYNEQFF	TGTGCCAGCAGCTTTGGGGGCACCTACAATGAGCAGTTCTTC
TRBV9	-	TRBJ1-1	-	CASSVDLGGSGAFF	TGTGCCAGCAGCGTGGACTTGGGGGGGTCCGGGGCTTTCTTT
TRBV7-3	-	TRBJ2-2	TRBD1	CASSLPTTGRTGELFF	TGTGCCAGCAGCTTACCCACGACAGGGCGCACCGGGGAGCTGTTTTTT
TRBV16	-	TRBJ1-1	TRBD1	CASSQLGAQGTEAFF	TGTGCCAGCAGCCAATTAGGAGCACAGGGGACTGAAGCTTTCTTT
TRBV9	-	TRBJ2-5	TRBD2	CASSPLAGASTQETQYF	TGTGCCAGCAGCCCCCTAGCGGGGGCCTCAACTCAAGAGACCCAGTACTTC
TRBV5-6	-	TRBJ1-1	TRBD1	CASSKTGTGGEAFF	TGTGCCAGCAGCAAAACCGGGACAGGGGGTGAAGCTTTCTTT
TRBV5-1	-	TRBJ2-5	TRBD1	CASSSQGAQETQYF	TGCGCCAGCAGCTCACAGGGGGCTCAAGAGACCCAGTACTTC
TRBV30	-	TRBJ2-5	-	CAWSVLITKTQYF	TGTGCCTGGAGTGTACTAATCACGAAGACCCAGTACTTC
TRBV5-1	-	TRBJ1-2	-	CATKQEKDGYTF	TGCGCCACGAAACAGGAAAAAGATGGCTACACCTTC
TRBV2	-	TRBJ2-6	-	CAGTGSGANVLTF	TGTGCCGGTACAGGGTCTGGGGCCAACGTCCTGACTTTC
TRBV7-3	-	TRBJ1-2	-	CASSLSGVGYTF	TGTGCCAGCAGTTTATCAGGGGTTGGCTACACCTTC
TRBV6-1	-	TRBJ2-7	TRBD2	CASRGTGGYEQYF	TGTGCCAGCAGGGGGACGGGAGGATACGAGCAGTACTTC
TRBV10-1	-	TRBJ2-3	TRBD2	CASRPTSGGGDTQYF	TGCGCCAGCAGACCGACTAGCGGGGGCGGAGATACGCAGTATTTT
TRBV10-3	few	TRBJ2-2	TRBD2	CAISESSSGSLGELFF	TGTGCCATCAGTGAGTCGTCTAGCGGGTCACTCGGGGAGCTGTTTTTT
TRBV30	-	TRBJ1-2	-	CAWDSLYGYTF	TGTGCCTGGGACAGCCTATATGGCTACACCTTC
TRBV6-5	-	TRBJ2-5	TRBD1	CASRLTGAQETQYF	TGTGCCAGCAGGCTTACAGGGGCGCAAGAGACCCAGTACTTC
TRBV19	few	TRBJ2-3	TRBD2	CASSLGTSADTQYF	TGTGCCAGTAGTCTTGGAACTAGCGCAGATACGCAGTATTTT
TRBV30	-	TRBJ2-3	TRBD2	CAWSVAGGPDTQYF	TGTGCCTGGAGTGTAGCGGGGGGGCCCGATACGCAGTATTTT
TRBV5-1	-	TRBJ1-3	-	CASSLAPISGNTIYF	TGCGCCAGCAGCTTGGCCCCAATCTCTGGAAACACCATATATTTT
TRBV10-3	-	TRBJ2-1	-	CAISAGTYNEQFF	TGTGCCATCAGCGCCGGGACTTACAATGAGCAGTTCTTC
TRBV15	-	TRBJ2-1	TRBD1	CATSGAGTGFNEQFF	TGTGCCACCAGCGGAGCCGGGACAGGATTCAATGAGCAGTTCTTC
TRBV7-9	-	TRBJ1-4	-	CASSSQGGINEKLFF	TGTGCCAGCAGCTCACAGGGTGGGATTAATGAAAAACTGTTTTTT
TRBV29-1	-	TRBJ2-2	TRBD2	CSVPQWASGGAPTGELFF	TGCAGCGTTCCCCAATGGGCTAGCGGGGGGGCGCCCACCGGGGAGCTGTTTTTT
TRBV6-1	-	TRBJ1-1	TRBD1	CASSDAPGQGTNTEAFF	TGTGCCAGCAGTGACGCCCCCGGACAGGGGACGAACACTGAAGCTTTCTTT
TRBV6-5	-	TRBJ1-3	-	CASSYSLAGSGNTIYF	TGTGCCAGCAGTTACTCTCTCGCAGGGTCCGGAAACACCATATATTTT
TRBV28	-	TRBJ1-4	-	CASSSDSLGTNEKLFF	TGTGCCAGCAGTTCGGACAGCCTGGGGACTAATGAAAAACTGTTTTTT
TRBV6-5	-	TRBJ1-1	TRBD1	CASSVQGGKIEAFF	TGTGCCAGCAGCGTACAGGGGGGCAAGATTGAAGCTTTCTTT
TRBV29-1	-	TRBJ2-1	TRBD2	CSDTPGLARDEQFF	TGCAGCGATACTCCGGGACTAGCTAGGGATGAGCAGTTCTTC
TRBV7-2	few	TRBJ1-1	-	CASSPQGMNTEAFF	TGTGCCAGCAGCCCACAGGGTATGAACACTGAAGCTTTCTTT
TRBV1	-	TRBJ2-7	-	CTSSPPPMLAGYDEQYF	TGCACCAGCAGCCCCCCACCCATGCTAGCGGGATATGACGAGCAGTACTTC
TRBV4-1	-	TRBJ1-5	-	CASSQEGQQYQPQHF	TGCGCCAGCAGCCAAGAAGGACAGCAATATCAGCCCCAGCATTTT
TRBV4-2	-	TRBJ2-7	TRBD2	CASSQSPPTSGAYEQYF	TGTGCCAGCAGCCAATCCCCGCCGACTAGCGGGGCCTACGAGCAGTACTTC
TRBV5-4	-	TRBJ2-5	TRBD1	CASSTTGGRETQYF	TGTGCCAGCAGCACCACAGGGGGCCGGGAGACCCAGTACTTC
TRBV5-5	once	TRBJ1-2	TRBD1	CASSLGQGAANYGYTF	TGTGCCAGCAGCTTAGGACAGGGGGCGGCTAACTATGGCTACACCTTC
TRBV18	-	TRBJ2-2	TRBD1	CASSRSGTGLNTGELFF	TGTGCCAGCTCCCGAAGCGGGACAGGGCTTAACACCGGGGAGCTGTTTTTT